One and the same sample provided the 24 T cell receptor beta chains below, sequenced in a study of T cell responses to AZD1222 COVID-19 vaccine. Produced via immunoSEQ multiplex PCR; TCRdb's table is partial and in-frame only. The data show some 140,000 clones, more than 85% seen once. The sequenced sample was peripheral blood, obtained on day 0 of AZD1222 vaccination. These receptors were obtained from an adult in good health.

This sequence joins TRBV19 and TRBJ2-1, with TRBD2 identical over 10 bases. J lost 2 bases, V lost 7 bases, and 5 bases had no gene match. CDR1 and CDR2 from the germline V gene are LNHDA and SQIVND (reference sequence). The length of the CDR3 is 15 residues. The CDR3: CASMALAGPYNEQFF. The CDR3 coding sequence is TGTGCCAGTATGGCACTAGCGGGACCCTACAATGAGCAGTTCTTC. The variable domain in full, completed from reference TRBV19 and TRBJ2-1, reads DGGITQSPKYLFRKEGQNVTLSCEQNLNHDAMYWYRQDPGQGLRLIYYSQIVNDFQKGDIAEGYSVSREKKESFPLTVTSAQKNPTAFYLCASMALAGPYNEQFFGPGTRLTVL.

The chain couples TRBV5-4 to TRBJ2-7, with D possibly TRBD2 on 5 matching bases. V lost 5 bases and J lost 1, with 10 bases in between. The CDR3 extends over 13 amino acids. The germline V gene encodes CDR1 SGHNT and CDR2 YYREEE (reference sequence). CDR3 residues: CASREGLSYEQYF. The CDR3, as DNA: TGTGCCAGCAGGGAAGGACTTTCCTACGAGCAGTACTTC.

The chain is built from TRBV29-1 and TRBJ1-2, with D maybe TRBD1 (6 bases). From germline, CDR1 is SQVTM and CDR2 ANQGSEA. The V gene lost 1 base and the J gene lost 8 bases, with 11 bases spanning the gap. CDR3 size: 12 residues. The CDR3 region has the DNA TGCAGCGTTGAAGGGGGGGGCGGCGGCTACACCTTC. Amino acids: CSVEGGGGGYTF.

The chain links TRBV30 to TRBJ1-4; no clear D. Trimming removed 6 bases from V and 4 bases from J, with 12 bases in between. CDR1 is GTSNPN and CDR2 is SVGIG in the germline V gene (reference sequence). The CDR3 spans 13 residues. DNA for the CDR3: TGTGCCTGCCCCGGGCTGGATAATGAAAAACTGTTTTTT. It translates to CACPGLDNEKLFF.

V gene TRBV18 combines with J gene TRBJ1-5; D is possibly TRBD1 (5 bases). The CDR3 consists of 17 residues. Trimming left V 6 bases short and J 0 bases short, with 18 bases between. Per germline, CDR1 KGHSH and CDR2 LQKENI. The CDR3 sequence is CASSLNRRGGSNQPQHF. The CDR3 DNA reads TGTGCCAGCTCCCTGAACCGACGGGGGGGTAGCAATCAGCCCCAGCATTTT. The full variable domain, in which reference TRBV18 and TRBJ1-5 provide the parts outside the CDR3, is NAGVMQNPRHLVRRRGQEARLRCSPMKGHSHVYWYRQLPEEGLKFMVYLQKENIIDESGMPKERFSAEFPKEGPSILRIQQVVRGDSAAYFCASSLNRRGGSNQPQHFGDGTRLSIL.

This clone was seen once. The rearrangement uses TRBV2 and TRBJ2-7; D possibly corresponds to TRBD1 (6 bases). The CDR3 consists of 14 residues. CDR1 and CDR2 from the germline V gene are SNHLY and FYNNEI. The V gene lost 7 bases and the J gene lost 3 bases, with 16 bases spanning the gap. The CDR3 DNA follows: TGTGCCAGCATGAGGTTGGCAGGGGACTACGAGCAGTACTTC. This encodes CASMRLAGDYEQYF.

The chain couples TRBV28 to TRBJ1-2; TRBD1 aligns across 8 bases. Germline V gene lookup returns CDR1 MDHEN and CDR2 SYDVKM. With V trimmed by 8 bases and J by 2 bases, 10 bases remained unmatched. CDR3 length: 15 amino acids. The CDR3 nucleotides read TGTGCCAGCCACGAATTTGGACAGGGAAACTATGGCTACACCTTC. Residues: CASHEFGQGNYGYTF.

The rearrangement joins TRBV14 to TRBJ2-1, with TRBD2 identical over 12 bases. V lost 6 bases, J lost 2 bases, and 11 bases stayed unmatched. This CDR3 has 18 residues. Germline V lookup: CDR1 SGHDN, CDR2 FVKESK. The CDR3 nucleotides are TGTGCCAGCAGTCATCGACTAGCGGGAGTGCCCACCTACAATGAGCAGTTCTTC. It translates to CASSHRLAGVPTYNEQFF. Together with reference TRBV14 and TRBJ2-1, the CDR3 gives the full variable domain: EAGVTQFPSHSVIEKGQTVTLRCDPISGHDNLYWYRRVMGKEIKFLLHFVKESKQDESGMPNNRFLAERTGGTYSTLKVQPAELEDSGVYFCASSHRLAGVPTYNEQFFGPGTRLTVL.

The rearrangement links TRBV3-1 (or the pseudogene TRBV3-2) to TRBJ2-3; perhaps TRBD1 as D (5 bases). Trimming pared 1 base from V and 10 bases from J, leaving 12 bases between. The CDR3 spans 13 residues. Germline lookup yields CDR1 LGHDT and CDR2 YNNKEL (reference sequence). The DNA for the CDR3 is TGTGCCAGCAGCCAAGTTTCAGGGATGGCGCAGTATTTT. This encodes CASSQVSGMAQYF.

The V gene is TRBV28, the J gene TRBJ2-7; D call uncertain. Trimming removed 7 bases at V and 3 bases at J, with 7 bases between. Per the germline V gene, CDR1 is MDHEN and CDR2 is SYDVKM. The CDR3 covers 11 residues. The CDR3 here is CASIRNYEQYF. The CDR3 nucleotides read TGTGCCAGCATACGGAACTACGAGCAGTACTTC.

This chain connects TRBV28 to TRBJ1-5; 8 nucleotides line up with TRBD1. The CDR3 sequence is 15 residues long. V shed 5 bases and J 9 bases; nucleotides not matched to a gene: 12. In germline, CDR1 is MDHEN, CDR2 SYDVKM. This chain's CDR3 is CASSPITGGKRPQHF. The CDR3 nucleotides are TGTGCCAGCAGTCCTATAACAGGGGGGAAGCGGCCCCAGCATTTT.

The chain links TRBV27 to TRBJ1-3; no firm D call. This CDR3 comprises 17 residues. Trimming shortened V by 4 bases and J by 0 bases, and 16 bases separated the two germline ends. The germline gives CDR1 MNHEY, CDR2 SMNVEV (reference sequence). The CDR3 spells CASSSSAAFTSGNTIYF. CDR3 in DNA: TGTGCCAGCAGTTCATCGGCCGCCTTCACCTCTGGAAACACCATATATTTT.

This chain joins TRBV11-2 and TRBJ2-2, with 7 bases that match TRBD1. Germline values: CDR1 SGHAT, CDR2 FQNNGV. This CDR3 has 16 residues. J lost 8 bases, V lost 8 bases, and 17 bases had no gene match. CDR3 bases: TGTGCCAGCCGCCCTACCGGGACAGAGGTTGAAGGGGAGCTGTTTTTT. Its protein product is CASRPTGTEVEGELFF.

As DNA, the CDR3 is TGTGCCAGTAGTACCTACAGCTATGGCTACACCTTC. Its translation is CASSTYSYGYTF. This chain connects TRBV19 to TRBJ1-2; D remains unclear. The ends were cut back, 4 bases at V and 4 bases at J, with 7 bases in the middle. This CDR3 comprises 12 residues. CDR1 and CDR2 from the germline V gene are LNHDA and SQIVND (reference sequence). The entire variable domain, with the rest obtained from reference TRBV19 and TRBJ1-2, is as follows: DGGITQSPKYLFRKEGQNVTLSCEQNLNHDAMYWYRQDPGQGLRLIYYSQIVNDFQKGDIAEGYSVSREKKESFPLTVTSAQKNPTAFYLCASSTYSYGYTFGSGTRLTVV.

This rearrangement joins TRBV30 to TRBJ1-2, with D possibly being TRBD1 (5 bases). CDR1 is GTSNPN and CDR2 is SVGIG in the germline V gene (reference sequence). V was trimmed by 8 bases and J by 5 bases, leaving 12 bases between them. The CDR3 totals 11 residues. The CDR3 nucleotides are TGTGCCGCAGGGAGGGGTTATGGCTACACCTTC. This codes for CAAGRGYGYTF.

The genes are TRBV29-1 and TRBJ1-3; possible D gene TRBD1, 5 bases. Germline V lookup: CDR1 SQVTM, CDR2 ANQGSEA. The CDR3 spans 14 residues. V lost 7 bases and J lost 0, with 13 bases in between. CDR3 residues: CSAAKGDSGNTIYF. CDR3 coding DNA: TGCAGCGCGGCCAAAGGGGACTCTGGAAACACCATATATTTT. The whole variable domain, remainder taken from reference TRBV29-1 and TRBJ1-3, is SAVISQKPSRDICQRGTSLTIQCQVDSQVTMMFWYRQQPGQSLTLIATANQGSEATYESGFVIDKFPISRPNLTFSTLTVSNMSPEDSSIYLCSAAKGDSGNTIYFGEGSWLTVV.

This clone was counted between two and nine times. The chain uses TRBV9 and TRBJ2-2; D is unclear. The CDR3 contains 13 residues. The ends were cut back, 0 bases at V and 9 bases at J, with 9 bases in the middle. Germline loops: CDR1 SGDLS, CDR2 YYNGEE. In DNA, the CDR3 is TGTGCCAGCAGCGTAGCGTCGATGAGGGAGCTGTTTTTT. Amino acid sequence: CASSVASMRELFF. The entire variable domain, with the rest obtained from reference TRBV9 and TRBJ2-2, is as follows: DSGVTQTPKHLITATGQRVTLRCSPRSGDLSVYWYQQSLDQGLQFLIQYYNGEERAKGNILERFSAQQFPDLHSELNLSSLELGDSALYFCASSVASMRELFFGEGSRLTVL.

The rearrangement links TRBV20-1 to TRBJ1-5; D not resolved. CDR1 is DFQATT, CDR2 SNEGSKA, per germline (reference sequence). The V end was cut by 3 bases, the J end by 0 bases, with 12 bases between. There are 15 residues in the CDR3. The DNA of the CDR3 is TGCAGTGCTAGTCTGGGAACAGATAGCAATCAGCCCCAGCATTTT. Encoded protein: CSASLGTDSNQPQHF.

CDR3 sequence (DNA): TGTGCCAGCAGCTTACCAGCGGGAGTAAATGAGCAGTTCTTC. This codes for CASSLPAGVNEQFF. The chain couples TRBV7-2 to TRBJ2-1; 8 bases match TRBD2. Germline V gene sequence: CDR1 SGHTA, CDR2 FQGNSA. V shed 2 bases and J 7 bases; nucleotides not matched to a gene: 4. There are 14 residues in the CDR3.

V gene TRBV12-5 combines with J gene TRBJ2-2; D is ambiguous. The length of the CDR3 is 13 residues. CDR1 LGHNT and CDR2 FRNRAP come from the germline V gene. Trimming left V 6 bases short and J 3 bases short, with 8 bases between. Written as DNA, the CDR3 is TGTGCTAGTGGAACTCCTTACACCGGGGAGCTGTTTTTT. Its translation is CASGTPYTGELFF.

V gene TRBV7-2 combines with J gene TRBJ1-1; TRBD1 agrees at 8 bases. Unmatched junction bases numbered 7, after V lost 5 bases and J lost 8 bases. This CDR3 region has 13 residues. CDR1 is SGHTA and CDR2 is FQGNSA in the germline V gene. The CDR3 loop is CASSPTGGGEAFF. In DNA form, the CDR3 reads TGTGCCAGCAGCCCAACAGGGGGAGGAGAAGCTTTCTTT.

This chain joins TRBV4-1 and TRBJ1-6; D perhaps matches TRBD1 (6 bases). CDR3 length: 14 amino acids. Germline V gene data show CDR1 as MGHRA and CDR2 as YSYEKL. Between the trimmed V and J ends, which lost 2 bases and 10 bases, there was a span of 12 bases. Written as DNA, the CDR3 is TGCGCCAGCAGCCAACCAGGGGCGGGGTCACCCCTCCACTTT. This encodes CASSQPGAGSPLHF.

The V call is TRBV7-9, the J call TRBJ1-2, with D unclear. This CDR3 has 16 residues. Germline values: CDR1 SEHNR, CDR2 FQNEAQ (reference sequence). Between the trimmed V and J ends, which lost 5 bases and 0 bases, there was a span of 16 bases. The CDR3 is CASSPTGQVANYGYTF. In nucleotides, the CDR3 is TGTGCCAGCAGCCCGACCGGCCAGGTAGCTAACTATGGCTACACCTTC.

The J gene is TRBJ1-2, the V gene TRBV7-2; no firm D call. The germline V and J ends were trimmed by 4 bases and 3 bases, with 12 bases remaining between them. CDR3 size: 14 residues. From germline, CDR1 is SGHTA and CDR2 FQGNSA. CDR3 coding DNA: TGTGCCAGCAGCTATCGGGGTGCGGACTATGGCTACACCTTC. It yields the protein CASSYRGADYGYTF.